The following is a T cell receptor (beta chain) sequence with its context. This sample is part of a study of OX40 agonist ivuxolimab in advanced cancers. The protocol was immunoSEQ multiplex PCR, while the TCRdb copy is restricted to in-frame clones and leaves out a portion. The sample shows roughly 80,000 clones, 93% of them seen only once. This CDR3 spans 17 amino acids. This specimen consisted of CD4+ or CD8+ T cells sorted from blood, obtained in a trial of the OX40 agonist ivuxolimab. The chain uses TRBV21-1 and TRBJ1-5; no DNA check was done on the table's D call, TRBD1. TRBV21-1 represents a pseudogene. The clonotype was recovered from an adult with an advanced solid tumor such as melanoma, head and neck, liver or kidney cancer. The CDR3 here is CASTKKGDSYSNQPQHF. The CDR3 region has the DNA TGTGCCAGCACCAAAAAGGGGGACAGTTATAGCAATCAGCCCCAGCATTTT.